This entry features one T cell receptor beta chain sequence. The antigen is undetermined. Trimming stripped 0 bases from V and 6 bases from J, with 12 bases between. In germline, CDR1 is MGHRA, CDR2 YSYEKL. The CDR3 loop spans 15 amino acids. Each CDR3 protein gets one entry after TCRdb re-called the 5' RACE reads with MiXCR. The sample includes a few hundred thousand distinct CDR3 sequences, approximately 15% of them seen just once. These data come from a study of T-cell memory formation after mild COVID-19. Study results and limitations: Chiefly within CM and EM were the contracting CD4+ clones; CD8+ ones were within EMRA. Researchers could not confirm that second-wave clones peaking on day 37 targeted SARS-CoV-2. Later expanders leaned CD4+, whereas day 15 to 85 contracting clones were balanced CD4/CD8.

The sequencing input was PBMCs or a T cell subset sorted from them (not recorded which). V gene TRBV4-1 combines with J gene TRBJ1-5; D is undetermined. The sequence was obtained from a man aged 18 to 30 who had mild COVID-19 (a few samples of this study predate the infection). Cell type and time point are not known. CDR3 in amino acids: CASSQEGQRGQPQHF. For the CDR3, the DNA is TGCGCCAGCAGCCAAGAAGGCCAGCGGGGTCAGCCCCAGCATTTT.